These 9 T cell receptor beta chains originate from one sample sequenced in a study of molecular identifiers for immune sequencing clone quantification (dated by TCRdb to 2017 to 2018). The library relied on PCR. The instrument was a NextSeq 500. TCRdb reprocessing: public reads trimmed at Q25 with fastp, clones called with MiXCR, in-frame beta chains kept. Each CDR3 protein gets just one entry, which takes the most common genes and DNA from the rows behind it. In all, the sample holds hundreds of thousands of distinct CDR3 sequences, and roughly 25% of those were seen once. Jointly, the top ten make up 0.78% of the sample. Sequenced input: naive CD8+ T cells from blood, with Jurkat cell RNA spiked in. The cell subset or site label corresponds to: FACS-sorted CD8+CD4-CCR7+CD45RA+ naive T cells. The receptors were gathered from a human donor in good health. Some libraries in this study had Jurkat cell RNA spiked in.

This clonotype showed up many times. Written as DNA, the CDR3 is TGTGCCAGCAGCACAAGACTGGCCGAGAACACCGGGGAGCTGTTTTTT. Protein sequence: CASSTRLAENTGELFF. The chain employs TRBV7-9 and TRBJ2-2; D gene uncertain. Germline V CDR1 and CDR2: SEHNR, FQNEAQ (reference sequence). CDR3 length: 16 residues. Trimming cost V 5 bases and J 1 base, with 14 bases left between them.

V gene TRBV6-5 combines with J gene TRBJ2-7; no clear D gene. V lost 2 bases to trimming and J lost 4 bases, with 15 bases between them. Germline CDR1 MNHEY, CDR2 SVGAGI. The CDR3 has 15 residues. The CDR3 spells CASSYGVNPLYEQYF. In nucleotides, the CDR3 is TGTGCCAGCAGTTACGGAGTCAACCCCCTTTACGAGCAGTACTTC.

This clonotype was detected only a few times. The rearrangement joins TRBV27 to TRBJ1-2, with TRBD1 matching over 7 bases. With V trimmed by 4 bases and J by 4 bases, 12 bases remained unmatched. This CDR3 comprises 16 residues. Germline CDR1 and CDR2: MNHEY and SMNVEV (reference sequence). CDR3 bases: TGTGCCAGCAGTTCGTCGACAGGGACGTTGGCCTATGGCTACACCTTC. Amino acid sequence: CASSSSTGTLAYGYTF.

This clonotype has more than one count but fewer than ten. The CDR3 DNA reads TGTGCCAGTAGTATATCATGGCAGGGGCACACCGGGGAGCTGTTTTTT. It yields the protein CASSISWQGHTGELFF. The chain employs TRBV19 and TRBJ2-2; the D gene is possibly TRBD1 (6 bases). The CDR3 loop spans 16 amino acids. Trimming cost V 2 bases and J 3 bases, with 13 bases left between them. Looked up from germline, CDR1 is LNHDA and CDR2 is SQIVND (reference sequence).

This clonotype was detected many times. The chain is built from TRBV27 and TRBJ2-6; D is ambiguous. Trimming took off 5 bases at V and 0 bases at J, with 8 bases between the two ends. The CDR3 is made up of 15 amino acids. Per germline, CDR1 MNHEY and CDR2 SMNVEV (reference sequence). The CDR3, as DNA: TGTGCCAGCAGTGTTCAGATCTCTGGGGCCAACGTCCTGACTTTC. This encodes CASSVQISGANVLTF.

This clonotype was detected only a few times. The chain carries TRBV6-2 or TRBV6-3 and TRBJ1-3; D remains ambiguous. The CDR3 runs to 12 residues. From germline, CDR1 is MNHEY and CDR2 SVGEGT. V was shortened by 6 bases and J by 4 bases, with 7 bases between the two germline ends. CDR3 in DNA: TGTGCCAGCAGAAGCGGAGGAAACACCATATATTTT. It codes for CASRSGGNTIYF.

The chain couples TRBV9 to TRBJ2-2; tentatively, D is TRBD2 (5 bases). The CDR3 is 14 amino acids. Germline lookup yields CDR1 SGDLS and CDR2 YYNGEE. Deletions cut 4 bases from V and 3 bases from J, with 10 bases between. CDR3 coding DNA: TGTGCCAGCAGCCCAGGAGGCGACACCGGGGAGCTGTTTTTT. Protein sequence: CASSPGGDTGELFF. Supplemented by reference TRBV9 and TRBJ2-2, the full variable domain reads DSGVTQTPKHLITATGQRVTLRCSPRSGDLSVYWYQQSLDQGLQFLIQYYNGEERAKGNILERFSAQQFPDLHSELNLSSLELGDSALYFCASSPGGDTGELFFGEGSRLTVL.

This clonotype occurred many times. V gene TRBV29-1 combines with J gene TRBJ2-3, with D unresolved. The CDR3 runs to 11 residues. CDR1 and CDR2 from the germline V gene are SQVTM and ANQGSEA. V was pared by 4 bases and J by 6 bases, with 8 bases between. CDR3: CSVVLLDTQYF. Here the CDR3 DNA reads TGCAGCGTTGTTTTACTGGATACGCAGTATTTT.

This clonotype was recorded many times. The chain employs TRBV12-3 or TRBV12-4 and TRBJ2-1; D possibly corresponds to TRBD1 (5 bases). V shed 3 bases and J shed 12 bases, with 9 bases lying between them. This CDR3 has 11 residues. The CDR3 DNA follows: TGTGCCAGCAGTTTGGGGCCGGGGCAGTTCTTC. It yields the protein CASSLGPGQFF.